A single sample is the source of the 4 T cell receptor beta chains below, sequenced in a study of T cell repertoires in cytomegalovirus infection. TCRdb independently ran MiXCR on the reads; one entry per CDR3 protein. The sample records approximately 180,000 distinct CDR3 sequences, 17% being singletons. Input material: CD8+ T cells from PBMCs. Receptors were obtained from a human donor in good health (CMV status not recorded). Some clones in this sample may be carry-over from other donors' samples.

This clonotype was observed a few times. V and J are TRBV4-1 and TRBJ2-7; D unclear. The V end was cut by 2 bases, the J end by 4 bases, with 3 bases between. Germline V gene sequence: CDR1 MGHRA, CDR2 YSYEKL. The CDR3 consists of 11 residues. This CDR3 is CASSQQYEQYF. DNA of the CDR3: TGCGCCAGCAGCCAACAATACGAGCAGTACTTC.

The genes are TRBV10-3 and TRBJ2-3, with 11 positions matching TRBD1. The CDR3 is 16 amino acids. Trimming removed 0 bases from V and 5 bases from J; junction bases left unmatched: 4. Germline V gene lookup returns CDR1 ENHRY and CDR2 SYGVKD. CDR3 sequence (DNA): TGTGCCATCAGTGAGTCGTCGGACAGGGGGCGAGATACGCAGTATTTT. Translation: CAISESSDRGRDTQYF.

This clonotype was observed at least ten times. The chain is built from TRBV12-3 or TRBV12-4 and TRBJ2-1; D is unclear. This CDR3 comprises 14 residues. Trimming cost V 3 bases and J 7 bases, with 13 bases left between them. The CDR3 DNA follows: TGTGCCAGCAGTTTTGCCTCACCACATAATGAGCAGTTCTTC. This translates into CASSFASPHNEQFF.

The CDR3 loop reads CASSKQGYGYTF. Written as DNA, the CDR3 is TGTGCCAGCAGTAAACAGGGCTATGGCTACACCTTC. This chain uses TRBV7-9 with TRBJ1-2; TRBD1 is a possible D gene (6 bases). V lost 6 bases and J 4 bases, leaving 9 bases between the germline ends. CDR1 and CDR2 (germline): SEHNR, FQNEAQ (reference sequence). CDR3 length equals 12 residues.